This is a list of T cell receptor beta chains from one sample in a study of OX40 agonist ivuxolimab in advanced cancers. Some clones are missing from TCRdb's copy, which holds only in-frame ones; the method was immunoSEQ multiplex PCR. Of around 60,000 clones in the sample, roughly 85% were seen once. The material was CD4+ or CD8+ T cells sorted from blood, obtained in a trial of the OX40 agonist ivuxolimab. The receptor source for this set is an adult with an advanced solid tumor such as melanoma, head and neck, liver or kidney cancer. Both conserved end residues are trimmed from each CDR3.

j_call	v_call	cdr3_aa
TRBJ2-1	TRBV9	ASSVESSGIGEQF
TRBJ2-2	TRBV27	ASSPPGPTNTGELF
TRBJ2-5	TRBV27	ASSRDRGHETQY
TRBJ2-7	TRBV2	ASRGTSGAYEQY
TRBJ1-1	TRBV7-2	ASSERSRVGNTEAF
TRBJ1-1	TRBV30	AWRDGPNTEAF
TRBJ2-7	TRBV19	ASSYEQY
TRBJ2-1	TRBV19	ASSIMTASNEQF
TRBJ2-1	TRBV7-2	ASSLAGGLYEQF
TRBJ2-1	TRBV4-2	ASSQTIAGGPYNEQF
TRBJ1-1	TRBV10-3	AISEESDTEAF
TRBJ2-7	TRBV7-8	ASTVGLAGGYEQY
TRBJ1-1	TRBV5-4	ASSLAQGLRGDAF
TRBJ2-3	TRBV5-1	ASSFPASGTQDTQY
TRBJ1-3	TRBV7-9	ASSDGLSSGNTIY
TRBJ1-5	TRBV2	ASSEANQPQH
TRBJ1-1	TRBV4-1	ASSQGGGNTEAF
TRBJ2-1	TRBV23-1	ASRQGLGAYNEQF
TRBJ2-7	TRBV29-1	SAGQGDYEQY
TRBJ2-1	TRBV7-3	ASSPGQAPYNEQF
TRBJ2-5	TRBV11-2	ASSLEAETQY
TRBJ1-1	TRBV5-1	ASSLETGNTEAF
TRBJ1-5	TRBV18	ASSQWGGSNQPQH
TRBJ1-4	TRBV18	ASSPLRGPGTNEKLF
TRBJ2-4	TRBV5-1	ASSFGLENHIQY
TRBJ1-1	TRBV9	ASSVRDRVLNTEAF
TRBJ1-4	TRBV9	ASSPFSQGAEELF
TRBJ2-7	TRBV4-2	ASSHQGQGRYEQY
TRBJ1-1	TRBV5-1	ASSTQEDTEAF
TRBJ2-7	TRBV11-3	ASSYRGREQY
TRBJ2-7	TRBV13	ASSRGRYYEQY
TRBJ1-2	TRBV28	ASSLTVRGYGYT
TRBJ1-2	TRBV5-6	ASSLGRNYGYT
TRBJ2-1	TRBV19	ASSIRSPPKDEQF
TRBJ1-1	TRBV18	ASSPGADRGEAF
TRBJ2-7	TRBV28	ASMSRGGQTGDEQY
TRBJ2-2	TRBV9	ASSPRVGELF
TRBJ1-1	TRBV7-3	ASSARQGNTEAF
TRBJ1-2	TRBV10-3	AISSDREGGYT
TRBJ2-2	TRBV11-2	ASSLGSWVANTGELF
TRBJ1-3	TRBV4-1	ASSSTDGNTIY
TRBJ1-6	TRBV5-1	ASSSGQNNSPLH
TRBJ2-5	TRBV27	ASSTQRGGGETQY
TRBJ1-2	TRBV4-1	ASSQGEQGYGYT
TRBJ1-2	TRBV19	ASRNRDRGLGYT
TRBJ1-1	TRBV2	ATGGWTEAF
TRBJ2-6	TRBV19	ASSPGSGANVLT
TRBJ1-2	TRBV2	ASSERTGSSYT
TRBJ2-5	TRBV4-2	ASSQGGAGETQY
TRBJ1-1	TRBV7-9	ASRREVNTEAF
TRBJ2-1	TRBV4-1	ASSQVGPKSYNEQF
TRBJ2-1	TRBV28	ASSSPPGQGTYNEQF
TRBJ1-1	TRBV7-9	ASSTQLGASNTEAF